One and the same sample provided the 26 T cell receptor beta chains below, sequenced in a study of metastatic and nonmetastatic thyroid tumors (dated by TCRdb to 2018 to 2020). The library relied on PCR. TCRdb names Illumina HiSeq 4000 as the instrument used. Clones were called with MiXCR by TCRdb after fastp trimmed the public reads at Q25, and only in-frame beta chains were retained. The table for this sample lists tens of thousands of clones; around 13% of them were counted only once. The top ten clonotypes cover roughly 9.6% of the sample. No patient had received any treatment before thyroid surgery. The specimen was tumor tissue. Source of these receptors: a female donor with papillary thyroid cancer or a benign thyroid nodule (not recorded which). Some clones in this sample may be carry-over from other donors' samples.

This rearrangement joins TRBV7-3 to TRBJ2-5; D is tentatively TRBD1 or TRBD2 (5 bases each). Germline values: CDR1 SGHTA, CDR2 FQGTGA. V was trimmed by 4 bases and J by 2 bases, leaving 20 bases between them. This CDR3 has 17 residues. The CDR3 coding sequence is TGTGCCAGCAGCTCCCCAATAGGGACCCTAGAACAAGAGACCCAGTACTTC. Protein: CASSSPIGTLEQETQYF.

This clone was observed at least ten times. The chain combines TRBV24-1 with TRBJ2-1; tentatively, D is TRBD1 (5 bases). Germline CDR1 and CDR2: KGHDR and SFDVKD. This CDR3 is built from 15 residues. V lost 1 base to trimming and J lost 7 bases, with 13 bases between them. The CDR3 protein is CATSDFSGFKNEQFF. Here the CDR3 DNA reads TGTGCCACCAGTGATTTTTCAGGGTTTAAGAATGAGCAGTTCTTC.

This clone was seen many times. CDR3: CASSRTGTAGNTIYF. CDR3 nucleotide sequence: TGTGCCAGCAGCCGGACCGGGACAGCTGGAAACACCATATATTTT. The rearrangement joins TRBV3-1 to TRBJ1-3; 7 bases fit TRBD1. There are 15 residues in the CDR3. Germline V CDR1 and CDR2: LGHDT, YNNKEL (reference sequence). V dropped 4 bases and J dropped 2; count of bases not matched to a gene: 5.

This clone was found a few times. The chain joins TRBV6-2 or TRBV6-3 to TRBJ2-7; 8 bases match TRBD2. Germline V gene lookup returns CDR1 MNHEY and CDR2 SVGEGT. The CDR3 spans 18 residues. With 8 bases clipped from V and 0 bases from J, the junction kept 18 bases outside the gene matches. The CDR3, as DNA: TGTGCCAGCTCACTGGGCAGCGGGAGTCCCCTTTTCTCCTACGAGCAGTACTTC. It encodes CASSLGSGSPLFSYEQYF.

This clone was counted at least ten times. This chain links TRBV9 with TRBJ2-7; 8 bases align to TRBD2. V was clipped by 2 bases and J by 5 bases; unmatched bases: 12. The CDR3 has 16 residues. Germline V lookup: CDR1 SGDLS, CDR2 YYNGEE. The CDR3 loop reads CASSVGAGREENEQYF. The CDR3 bases are TGTGCCAGCAGCGTTGGGGCGGGGCGGGAGGAAAACGAGCAGTACTTC.

This chain connects TRBV12-3 or TRBV12-4 to TRBJ1-6, with D maybe TRBD1 (5 bases). The CDR3 runs to 16 residues. V was shortened by 1 base and J by 9 bases, with 16 bases between the two germline ends. The CDR3 DNA sequence: TGTGCCAGCAGTTTAGGGGCCACAGGCGTTGCTTCACCCCTCCACTTT. Translation gives CASSLGATGVASPLHF.

The chain recombines TRBV18 with TRBJ1-1, with a possible D match to TRBD1 (6 bases). Germline V gene lookup returns CDR1 KGHSH and CDR2 LQKENI. Trimming removed 6 bases at V and 2 bases at J, with 13 bases between. This CDR3 has 14 residues. This chain's CDR3 is CASSNRVVNTEAFF. In DNA form, the CDR3 reads TGTGCCAGCTCTAACAGGGTGGTAAACACTGAAGCTTTCTTT.

This clone has ten or more counts. The chain links TRBV5-1 to TRBJ2-5, with 14 nucleotides matching TRBD2. The CDR3 sequence is 18 residues long. V shed 3 bases and J 2 bases; nucleotides not matched to a gene: 9. The V gene's germline CDR1 is SGHRS and CDR2 YFSETQ. The CDR3 loop is CASSSTGLAGGLQETQYF. CDR3 nucleotides: TGCGCCAGCAGCTCCACCGGACTAGCGGGAGGACTACAAGAGACCCAGTACTTC.

Ten or more counts support this clone. The rearrangement uses TRBV20-1 and TRBJ1-5; tentative D call: TRBD1 (6 bases). V lost 0 bases and J 6 bases, leaving 15 bases between the germline ends. Germline CDR1 reads DFQATT; CDR2 reads SNEGSKA (reference sequence). The CDR3 covers 15 residues. Here the CDR3 DNA reads TGCAGTGCTAGAGATCGGAAAGGGGGAGGTCAGCCCCAGCATTTT. Translated: CSARDRKGGGQPQHF.

Details on this clone: The germline gene is not matched at one end of the junction; a read error may be the cause. The chain recombines TRBV7-6 with TRBJ2-2; D is possibly TRBD1 (6 bases). CDR3 size: 14 residues. In germline, CDR1 is SGHVS, CDR2 FNYEAQ. This CDR3 reads CASSLNAGVGGLFF. The CDR3 DNA follows: TGTGCCAGCAGCTTAAATGCTGGGGTAGGGGGGCTGTTTTTT.

This clone has only a few counts. Just one base apart from a much larger clone, this may be a read error. Different DNA sequences within this sample yield the same CDR3. V is TRBV12-5 and J is TRBJ2-6; TRBD2 matches at 7 bases. The germline V gene has CDR1 LGHNT and CDR2 FRNRAP. The CDR3 is made up of 17 amino acids. For the CDR3, the DNA is TGTGCTAGGGCCGGGGGGTACCAAAGCTCTGGGGCCAACGTCCTTACTTTC. Protein: CARAGGYQSSGANVLTF.

This clone appeared many times. This chain uses TRBV6-5 with TRBJ1-2; D is possibly TRBD1 (6 bases). Germline V CDR1 and CDR2: MNHEY, SVGAGI. The CDR3 is made up of 14 amino acids. Trimming shortened V by 0 bases and J by 8 bases, and 13 bases separated the two germline ends. The CDR3 here is CASSYSGRGGGYTF. CDR3 nucleotide sequence: TGTGCCAGCAGTTACTCGGGCAGGGGAGGCGGCTACACCTTC.

This clone was counted at least ten times. V usage is TRBV20-1 and J usage is TRBJ1-4, with D possibly matching TRBD1 (6 bases). CDR1 is DFQATT and CDR2 is SNEGSKA in the germline V gene (reference sequence). The length of the CDR3 is 15 residues. The V end lost 6 bases, the J end lost 0 bases, and 14 bases lay between the germline ends. The CDR3 loop reads CSAYRQAATNEKLFF. CDR3 nucleotide sequence: TGCAGTGCGTACAGACAGGCAGCAACTAATGAAAAACTGTTTTTT.

This clone was observed at least ten times. The chain is built from TRBV9 and TRBJ1-1; D unclear. The V end lost 1 base, the J end lost 7 bases, and 11 bases lay between the germline ends. The CDR3 spans 13 residues. The germline gives CDR1 SGDLS, CDR2 YYNGEE. CDR3 amino acids: CASSVKSYGEAFF. DNA for the CDR3: TGTGCCAGCAGCGTAAAATCCTACGGTGAAGCTTTCTTT.

In its sample, this clone was seen many times. The chain employs TRBV5-4 and TRBJ2-7; a weak D match, TRBD1 (6 bases). The CDR3 runs 16 residues. The V and J ends lost 3 bases and 7 bases respectively, with 23 bases between them. CDR1 is SGHNT, CDR2 YYREEE, per germline (reference sequence). CDR3: CASSWGRGNLGGEQYF. DNA for the CDR3: TGTGCCAGCAGCTGGGGAAGGGGGAACCTAGGTGGGGAGCAGTACTTC.

CDR3 in amino acids: CSASQGGEMNTEAFF. Here the CDR3 DNA reads TGCAGTGCTAGTCAGGGAGGCGAGATGAACACTGAAGCTTTCTTT. The gene calls are TRBV20-1 and TRBJ1-1, with D possibly TRBD1 on 5 matching bases. CDR1 is DFQATT, CDR2 SNEGSKA, per germline (reference sequence). V shed 3 bases and J shed 0 bases, with 14 bases lying between them. The CDR3 has 15 residues.

In its sample, this clone was seen many times. This chain connects TRBV11-1 to TRBJ2-7, with D hard to call. The germline V and J ends were trimmed by 7 bases and 0 bases, with 19 bases remaining between them. The CDR3 consists of 16 residues. Germline V gives CDR1 SGHAT, CDR2 FQDESV (reference sequence). CDR3 sequence reads: CASNSLLGLSSYEQYF. CDR3 nucleotides: TGTGCCAGCAACTCCTTACTCGGGCTCAGCTCCTACGAGCAGTACTTC.

The gene calls are TRBV5-1 and TRBJ1-2; D may be TRBD1 (5 bases). The V end was cut by 5 bases, the J end by 8 bases, with 22 bases between. The V gene's germline CDR1 is SGHRS and CDR2 YFSETQ. This CDR3 spans 15 amino acids. The CDR3: CASRPTGDRQRGYTF. The DNA of the CDR3 is TGCGCCAGCAGACCGACCGGGGACCGCCAGCGCGGCTACACCTTC. The variable domain in full, with the rest retrieved from reference TRBV5-1 and TRBJ1-2, is KAGVTQTPRYLIKTRGQQVTLSCSPISGHRSVSWYQQTPGQGLQFLFEYFSETQRNKGNFPGRFSGRQFSNSRSEMNVSTLELGDSALYLCASRPTGDRQRGYTFGSGTRLTVV.

This rearrangement joins TRBV29-1 to TRBJ2-3; 9 nucleotides line up with TRBD2. CDR1 is SQVTM and CDR2 is ANQGSEA in the germline V gene. The CDR3 runs 16 residues. CDR3 coding DNA: TGCAGGGGAAGGTGGTTTGGGCGGGAGGGCAAAGATACGCAGTATTTT. Residues: CRGRWFGREGKDTQYF.

This clone has just a few counts. The CDR3 reads CASSLGEASFF. The CDR3 DNA reads TGTGCCAGCTCGCTAGGGGAGGCATCTTTCTTT. The chain carries TRBV18 and TRBJ1-1; D is possibly TRBD1 (5 bases). The V gene's germline CDR1 is KGHSH and CDR2 LQKENI. The germline V and J ends were trimmed by 6 bases and 12 bases, with 14 bases remaining between them. This CDR3 has 11 amino acids.

In this sample, this clone turned up many times. The chain links TRBV20-1 to TRBJ2-7; possibly TRBD1 or TRBD2 for D (5 bases each). The CDR3 length is 13 residues. Deletions cut 3 bases from V and 7 bases from J, with 16 bases between. Germline lookup yields CDR1 DFQATT and CDR2 SNEGSKA (reference sequence). The CDR3, as DNA: TGCAGTGCTAGCCGGGACCAAAGAGGGGAGCAGTACTTC. This codes for CSASRDQRGEQYF.

The V gene is TRBV4-3, the J gene TRBJ2-7; 10 bases fit TRBD2. Germline V gene lookup returns CDR1 LGHNA and CDR2 YSLEER. This CDR3 has 16 residues. The V gene end was trimmed by 0 bases and the J gene end by 5 bases; junction bases not matched to a gene: 7. In DNA form, the CDR3 reads TGCGCCAGCAGCCAAGATCGAAGCGGGAGGGCGGACGAGCAGTACTTC. Protein product: CASSQDRSGRADEQYF.

In its sample, this clone was seen many times. The chain employs TRBV14 and TRBJ2-1, with 12 bases that match TRBD2. Trimming cost V 5 bases and J 6 bases; bases outside gene matches: 8. This CDR3 is 16 amino acids long. In germline, CDR1 is SGHDN, CDR2 FVKESK. In nucleotides, the CDR3 is TGTGCCAGCAGCACGAGACTAGCGGGAGCGGGCAATGAGCAGTTCTTC. Translating it yields CASSTRLAGAGNEQFF.

This clone showed up just once. The junction departs from germline at one end; a sequencing error may be responsible. Other nucleotide sequences in the sample specify the same CDR3. The genes are TRBV9 and TRBJ1-1; 8 bases are shared with TRBD1. Germline assignment: CDR1 SGDLS and CDR2 YYNGEE. The length of the CDR3 is 14 residues. The CDR3 spells CASSVAYQGADTFF. The CDR3 DNA reads TGTGCCAGTAGCGTAGCATATCAGGGGGCCGATACTTTCTTT.

A word on this clone: This may arise from a read error, as a much more abundant clone is one base away. The chain uses TRBV28 and TRBJ2-3; D uncertain. CDR3 length: 11 residues. Trimming removed 9 bases from V and 9 bases from J, with 13 bases in between. Germline CDR1 and CDR2: MDHEN and SYDVKM. CDR3 bases: TGTGCCAGAAGTGCCGAGGTAACGCAGTATTTT. It codes for CARSAEVTQYF.

This clone was observed many times. V gene TRBV19 combines with J gene TRBJ2-1; D tentatively fits TRBD1 or TRBD2 (5 bases each). V was clipped by 6 bases and J by 6 bases, with 12 bases between them. This CDR3 region has 13 residues. The germline CDR1 and CDR2 sequences are LNHDA and SQIVND (reference sequence). Here the CDR3 reads CASSRDRLNEQFF. CDR3 DNA sequence: TGTGCCAGTAGCAGGGACCGCCTCAATGAGCAGTTCTTC.